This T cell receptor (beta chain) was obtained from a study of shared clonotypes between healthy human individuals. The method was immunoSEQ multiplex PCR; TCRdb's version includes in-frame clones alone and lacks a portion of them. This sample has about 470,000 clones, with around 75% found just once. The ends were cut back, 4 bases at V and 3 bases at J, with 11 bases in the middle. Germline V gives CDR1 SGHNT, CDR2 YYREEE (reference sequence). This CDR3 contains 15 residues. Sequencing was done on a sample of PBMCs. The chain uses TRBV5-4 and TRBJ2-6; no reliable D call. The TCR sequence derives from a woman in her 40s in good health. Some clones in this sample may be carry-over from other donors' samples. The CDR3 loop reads CASSLRGVGANVLTF. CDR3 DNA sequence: TGTGCCAGCAGCCTTCGTGGGGTTGGGGCCAACGTCCTGACTTTC.